This is a list of T cell receptor beta chains from one sample in a study of Ad26.COV2.S vaccination and SARS-CoV-2 variants. The table came from immunoSEQ multiplex PCR; TCRdb's copy has only in-frame clones and leaves some out. This sample has about 350,000 clones, with about 90% found just once. This sample comprised peripheral blood, obtained after recovery from COVID-19. The source is a human donor who had recovered from COVID-19. CDR3s include the opening cysteine and the closing phenylalanine or tryptophan. A D gene is named only where the DNA matches it firmly. Rows give clone size only sometimes, using once, few, many, or a class for an expanded clone.

D: -
V: TRBV19
size: once
J: TRBJ2-1
CDR3: CASSIGGTHNEQFF
DNA: TGTGCCAGTAGTATAGGGGGCACCCACAATGAGCAGTTCTTC

D: -
V: TRBV11-2
size: -
J: TRBJ2-7
CDR3: CASSLGAELYEQYF
DNA: TGTGCCAGCAGCTTGGGGGCGGAACTCTACGAGCAGTACTTC

D: TRBD1
V: TRBV4-1
size: -
J: TRBJ2-7
CDR3: CASSPGQGAYEQYF
DNA: TGCGCCAGCAGCCCGGGACAGGGGGCCTACGAGCAGTACTTC

D: TRBD2
V: TRBV11-3
size: -
J: TRBJ2-2
CDR3: CASSLGGGAANTGELFF
DNA: TGTGCCAGCAGCTTGGGCGGGGGGGCTGCGAACACCGGGGAGCTGTTTTTT

D: -
V: TRBV2
size: -
J: TRBJ2-1
CDR3: CASSEGGEQFF
DNA: TGTGCCAGCAGTGAAGGCGGTGAGCAGTTCTTC

D: TRBD2
V: TRBV5-4
size: -
J: TRBJ2-2
CDR3: CASRRGLAGGNTGELFF
DNA: TGTGCCAGCAGGAGGGGACTAGCGGGGGGTAACACCGGGGAGCTGTTTTTT

D: -
V: TRBV7-9
size: -
J: TRBJ2-7
CDR3: CASSLATGRTYEQYF
DNA: TGTGCCAGCAGCTTAGCGACGGGACGGACCTACGAGCAGTACTTC

D: -
V: TRBV13
size: -
J: TRBJ2-3
CDR3: CASSLEFPQGSSTDTQYF
DNA: TGTGCCAGCAGCTTAGAATTCCCCCAGGGTAGTAGCACAGATACGCAGTATTTT

D: -
V: TRBV19
size: -
J: TRBJ1-4
CDR3: CASRLGASEKLFF
DNA: TGTGCCAGTAGGTTGGGGGCAAGTGAAAAACTGTTTTTT

D: TRBD1
V: TRBV5-1
size: -
J: TRBJ2-1
CDR3: CASSTGTGENNEQFF
DNA: TGCGCCAGCAGCACCGGGACAGGGGAGAACAATGAGCAGTTCTTC

D: -
V: TRBV6-2/TRBV6-3
size: -
J: TRBJ2-1
CDR3: CASSYSWRGGTDEQFF
DNA: TGTGCCAGCAGTTACTCGTGGAGGGGGGGCACGGATGAGCAGTTCTTC

D: -
V: TRBV9
size: -
J: TRBJ1-1
CDR3: CASSAAGNRDTEAFF
DNA: TGTGCCAGCAGCGCTGCAGGGAATCGGGACACTGAAGCTTTCTTT

D: TRBD1
V: TRBV2
size: -
J: TRBJ1-2
CDR3: CASRAGTGSDYGYTF
DNA: TGTGCCAGCAGGGCCGGGACAGGTTCGGACTATGGCTACACCTTC

D: TRBD2
V: TRBV7-9
size: -
J: TRBJ2-1
CDR3: CASSARLAGSYNEQFF
DNA: TGTGCCAGCAGCGCCCGACTAGCGGGATCCTACAATGAGCAGTTCTTC

D: -
V: TRBV5-1
size: -
J: TRBJ2-5
CDR3: CASSLGTGREETQYF
DNA: TGCGCCAGCAGCTTGGGAACAGGGAGAGAAGAGACCCAGTACTTC

D: -
V: TRBV30
size: -
J: TRBJ2-1
CDR3: CANILCLEWPRLAGGYNEQFF
DNA: -

D: TRBD2
V: TRBV19
size: -
J: TRBJ2-1
CDR3: CASSPRLAGGNNEQFF
DNA: TGTGCCAGTAGTCCCAGACTAGCGGGGGGAAACAATGAGCAGTTCTTC

D: -
V: TRBV5-4
size: -
J: TRBJ1-2
CDR3: CASSFRSSNYGYTF
DNA: TGTGCCAGCAGCTTTCGCAGCAGTAACTATGGCTACACCTTC

D: -
V: TRBV11-2
size: -
J: TRBJ2-1
CDR3: CASSLAGEQFF
DNA: TGTGCCAGCAGCTTAGCTGGCGAGCAGTTCTTC

D: TRBD2
V: TRBV7-2
size: -
J: TRBJ2-1
CDR3: CASSRIRLAGNEQFF
DNA: TGTGCCAGCAGCCGTATCCGACTAGCGGGGAATGAGCAGTTCTTC

D: -
V: TRBV3-1/TRBV3-2
size: -
J: TRBJ2-7
CDR3: CASSQGAAQQYF
DNA: TGTGCCAGCAGCCAAGGTGCGGCCCAGCAGTACTTC

D: -
V: TRBV5-6
size: -
J: TRBJ1-3
CDR3: CASSWGPTGNSGNTIYF
DNA: TGTGCCAGCAGCTGGGGACCTACAGGAAACTCTGGAAACACCATATATTTT

D: -
V: TRBV27
size: -
J: TRBJ2-2
CDR3: CASGSGKAANTGELFF
DNA: TGTGCCAGCGGCAGTGGGAAAGCCGCGAACACCGGGGAGCTGTTTTTT

D: -
V: TRBV6-1
size: -
J: TRBJ2-7
CDR3: CASSEAAISYEQYF
DNA: TGTGCCAGCAGTGAAGCAGCCATATCCTACGAGCAGTACTTC

D: TRBD1
V: TRBV5-1
size: -
J: TRBJ1-4
CDR3: CASSWIPGGANEKLFF
DNA: TGCGCCAGCAGCTGGATCCCAGGGGGGGCTAATGAAAAACTGTTTTTT

D: TRBD1
V: TRBV2
size: few
J: TRBJ1-1
CDR3: CASSAGQVLNTEAFF
DNA: TGTGCCAGCAGTGCGGGACAGGTTTTGAACACTGAAGCTTTCTTT

D: -
V: TRBV15
size: -
J: TRBJ1-1
CDR3: CATSPKRSAEAFF
DNA: TGTGCCACCAGCCCCAAAAGGTCCGCTGAAGCTTTCTTT

D: TRBD1
V: TRBV6-1
size: once
J: TRBJ1-2
CDR3: CASSDQTGEGYGYTF
DNA: TGTGCCAGCAGTGATCAGACAGGGGAAGGCTATGGCTACACCTTC

D: TRBD1
V: TRBV3-1/TRBV3-2
size: -
J: TRBJ1-2
CDR3: CASGPAGGYGYTF
DNA: TGTGCCAGCGGACCTGCAGGGGGCTATGGCTACACCTTC

D: TRBD2
V: TRBV24-1
size: -
J: TRBJ2-3
CDR3: CATSDRTSGYTDTQYF
DNA: TGTGCCACCAGTGACCGGACTAGCGGATACACAGATACGCAGTATTTT

D: TRBD2
V: TRBV6-2/TRBV6-3
size: -
J: TRBJ2-5
CDR3: CASSYSTSGGETQYF
DNA: TGTGCCAGCAGTTACTCGACTAGCGGGGGGGAGACCCAGTACTTC

D: TRBD1
V: TRBV6-5
size: once
J: TRBJ1-2
CDR3: CASSRTGGASGYTF
DNA: TGTGCCAGCAGTCGGACAGGGGGCGCGAGCGGCTACACCTTC

D: -
V: TRBV10-2
size: -
J: TRBJ1-1
CDR3: CASSDRGREAFF
DNA: TGCGCCAGCAGTGATCGGGGGAGGGAAGCTTTCTTT

D: -
V: TRBV7-8
size: -
J: TRBJ2-7
CDR3: CASSLGLGQYF
DNA: TGTGCCAGCAGCCTAGGCCTGGGGCAGTACTTC

D: -
V: TRBV23-1
size: -
J: TRBJ2-3
CDR3: CASPLARCYLADTQYF
DNA: TGCGCCAGTCCCTTGGCCCGCTGTTATCTTGCAGATACGCAGTATTTT

D: -
V: TRBV27
size: -
J: TRBJ1-2
CDR3: CASSSTVRHGYTF
DNA: TGTGCCAGCAGTTCCACAGTTCGCCATGGCTACACCTTC

D: -
V: TRBV5-1
size: -
J: TRBJ2-7
CDR3: CASSLGPQGDPYEQYF
DNA: TGCGCCAGCAGCTTGGGCCCCCAGGGTGACCCCTACGAGCAGTACTTC

D: TRBD1
V: TRBV6-5
size: -
J: TRBJ1-5
CDR3: CASSYSQGANQPQHF
DNA: TGTGCCAGCAGTTACTCGCAGGGGGCCAATCAGCCCCAGCATTTT

D: TRBD1
V: TRBV6-5
size: once
J: TRBJ1-2
CDR3: CASLKGANSGYTF
DNA: TGTGCCAGCTTAAAGGGGGCGAATAGTGGCTACACCTTC

D: -
V: TRBV5-6
size: -
J: TRBJ2-1
CDR3: CASSQGYYNEQFF
DNA: TGTGCCAGCAGTCAGGGATACTACAATGAGCAGTTCTTC

D: -
V: TRBV15
size: -
J: TRBJ2-7
CDR3: CATSRDPDSSYEQYF
DNA: TGTGCCACCAGCAGAGATCCTGATAGTTCCTACGAGCAGTACTTC

D: -
V: TRBV19
size: -
J: TRBJ1-2
CDR3: CASSIRTGTNYGYTF
DNA: TGTGCCAGTAGTATACGTACAGGGACCAACTATGGCTACACCTTC

D: -
V: TRBV7-2
size: -
J: TRBJ2-5
CDR3: CASSFGLQETQYF
DNA: TGTGCCAGCAGCTTCGGCTTACAAGAGACCCAGTACTTC

D: TRBD1
V: TRBV18
size: -
J: TRBJ1-1
CDR3: CASSLGGRGGPVTEAFF
DNA: TGTGCCAGCTCCCTCGGGGGGAGAGGGGGCCCTGTCACTGAAGCTTTCTTT

D: -
V: TRBV11-2
size: once
J: TRBJ2-7
CDR3: CASSSEAYEQYF
DNA: TGTGCCAGCAGCTCGGAGGCCTACGAGCAGTACTTC

D: -
V: TRBV19
size: -
J: TRBJ1-2
CDR3: CASSIFGQPRSYGYTF
DNA: TGTGCCAGTAGTATATTCGGACAGCCGCGCTCCTATGGCTACACCTTC

D: -
V: TRBV10-3
size: -
J: TRBJ1-2
CDR3: CAIRTPGSGYGYTF
DNA: TGTGCCATCAGAACCCCCGGGTCAGGCTATGGCTACACCTTC

D: TRBD2
V: TRBV3-1/TRBV3-2
size: -
J: TRBJ2-7
CDR3: CASSQALAGGTYEQYF
DNA: TGTGCCAGCAGCCAAGCATTAGCGGGGGGGACCTACGAGCAGTACTTC

D: -
V: TRBV2
size: -
J: TRBJ1-2
CDR3: CASSERPTVNYGYTF
DNA: TGTGCCAGCAGTGAGAGACCGACAGTGAACTATGGCTACACCTTC